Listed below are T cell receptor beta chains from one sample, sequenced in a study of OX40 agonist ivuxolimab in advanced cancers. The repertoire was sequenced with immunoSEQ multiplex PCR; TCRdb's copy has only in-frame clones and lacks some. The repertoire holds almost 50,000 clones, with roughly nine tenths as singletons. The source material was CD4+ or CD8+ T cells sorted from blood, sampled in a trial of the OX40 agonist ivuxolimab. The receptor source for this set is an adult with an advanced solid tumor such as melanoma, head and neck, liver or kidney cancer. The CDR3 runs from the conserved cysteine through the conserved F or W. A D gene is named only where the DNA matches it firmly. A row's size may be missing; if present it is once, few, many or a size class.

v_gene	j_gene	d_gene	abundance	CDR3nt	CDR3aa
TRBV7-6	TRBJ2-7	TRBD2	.	TGTGCCAGCAGCTCCTGGGGGGGATACGAGCAGTACTTC	CASSSWGGYEQYF
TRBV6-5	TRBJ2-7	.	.	TGTGCCAGCAGACATCGCGACGGGACTTCCTACGAGCAGTACTTC	CASRHRDGTSYEQYF
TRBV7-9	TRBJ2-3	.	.	TGTGCCAGCAGCCAGACACCAACAGATACGCAGTATTTT	CASSQTPTDTQYF
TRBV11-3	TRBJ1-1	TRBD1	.	TGTGCCAGCAGCGTACAGGGGGCCGGTGAAGCTTTCTTT	CASSVQGAGEAFF
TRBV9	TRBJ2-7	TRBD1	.	TGTGCCAGCAGCGTCGGGACAGGGGGCTCCTACGAGCAGTACTTC	CASSVGTGGSYEQYF
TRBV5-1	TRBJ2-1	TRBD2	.	TGCGCCAGCAGCCAGGCCGGGACTAGCGGGATCAATGAGCAGTTCTTC	CASSQAGTSGINEQFF
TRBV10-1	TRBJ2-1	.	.	TGCGCCAGCAGCAGAAGTTTGGGGGATGAGCAGTTCTTC	CASSRSLGDEQFF
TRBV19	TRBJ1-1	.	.	TGTGCCAGTAAGTTCCTCCAGCTGAACACTGAAGCTTTCTTT	CASKFLQLNTEAFF
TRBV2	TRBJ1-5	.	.	TGTGCCAGCAGTGCCTCATATAGCAATCAGCCCCAGCATTTT	CASSASYSNQPQHF
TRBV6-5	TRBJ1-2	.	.	TGTGCCAGCAGTTACGGGGCCGTTAACTATGGCTACACCTTC	CASSYGAVNYGYTF
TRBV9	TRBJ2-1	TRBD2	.	TGTGCCAGCAGCGCATTCTCATTAGCGGGGGGACCCAATGAGCAGTTCTTC	CASSAFSLAGGPNEQFF
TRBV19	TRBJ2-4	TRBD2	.	TGTGCCAGTAGTATTGGACTGGGAGGGATAAACATTCAGTACTTC	CASSIGLGGINIQYF
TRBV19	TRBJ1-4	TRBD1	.	TGTGCCAGTCGAAAGACAGGGCCTTCGGAAAAACTGTTTTTT	CASRKTGPSEKLFF
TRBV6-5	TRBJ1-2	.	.	TGTGCCAGCAGTTACTCGGCAGGGAATGGCTACACCTTC	CASSYSAGNGYTF
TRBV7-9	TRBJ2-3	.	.	TGTGCCAGCAGCTTAGTTGGGGGTTACACAGATACGCAGTATTTT	CASSLVGGYTDTQYF
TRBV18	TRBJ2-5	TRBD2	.	TGTGCCAGCTCAGAGCAGGCTAGCGGGAGTTCGGAGACCCAGTACTTC	CASSEQASGSSETQYF
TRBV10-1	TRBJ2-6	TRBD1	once	TGCGCCAGCAGGGGGGACAGGTCACACTCTGGGGCCAACGTCCTGACTTTC	CASRGDRSHSGANVLTF
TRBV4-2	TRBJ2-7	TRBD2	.	TGTGCCAGCAGCCAAGAGTCGACTAGCGGGAGTCCCTCCTCCTACGAGCAGTACTTC	CASSQESTSGSPSSYEQYF
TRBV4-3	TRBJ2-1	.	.	TGCGCCAGCAGCCAAGATCCCCAGAGCTCCTACAATGAGCAGTTCTTC	CASSQDPQSSYNEQFF
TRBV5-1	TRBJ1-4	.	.	TGCGCCAGCAGCCCGGGGACTTCTAATGAAAAACTGTTTTTT	CASSPGTSNEKLFF
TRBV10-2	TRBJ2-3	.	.	TGCGCCAGTCGAAACTCCCCTAGCACAGATACGCAGTATTTT	CASRNSPSTDTQYF
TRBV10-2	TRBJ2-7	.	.	TGCGCCAGCAGGGTTCCCTCAGGGTACGAGCAGTACTTC	CASRVPSGYEQYF
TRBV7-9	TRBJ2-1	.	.	TGTGCCAGCAGCTTTGGCGACCAATCACGTCGTTTTTACAATGAGCAGTTCTTC	CASSFGDQSRRFYNEQFF
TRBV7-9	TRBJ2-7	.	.	TGTGCCAGCAGTTCTACCGGGGAGCAGTACTTC	CASSSTGEQYF
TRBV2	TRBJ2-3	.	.	TGTGCCAGCAGTGGGGGGGATACGCAGTATTTT	CASSGGDTQYF
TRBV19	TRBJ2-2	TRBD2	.	TGTGCCAGTAGTATAGATCCCCCAGGGCGGGGGAGCGTTATGAACACCGGGGAGCTGTTTTTT	CASSIDPPGRGSVMNTGELFF
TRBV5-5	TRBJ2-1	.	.	TGTGCCAGCAGCGTTTCCAGCGGTACCAGCTCCTACAATGAGCAGTTCTTC	CASSVSSGTSSYNEQFF
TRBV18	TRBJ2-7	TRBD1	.	TGTGCCAGCTCTACTACGACAGGGGGCTCGTACGAGCAGTACTTC	CASSTTTGGSYEQYF
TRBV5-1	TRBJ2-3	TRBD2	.	TGCGCCAGCAGACCGACTAGCCGTAGCACAGATACGCAGTATTTT	CASRPTSRSTDTQYF
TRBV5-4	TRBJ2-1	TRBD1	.	TGTGCCAGCAGCTTCGGACAGGGGGCCTACAATGAGCAGTTCTTC	CASSFGQGAYNEQFF
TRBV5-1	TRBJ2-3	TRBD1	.	TGCGCCAGCAGAACAGGGGCGGACACAGATACGCAGTATTTT	CASRTGADTDTQYF
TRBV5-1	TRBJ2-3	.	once	TGCGCCAGCAGCTTGAGGGTTAGGGATACGCAGTATTTT	CASSLRVRDTQYF
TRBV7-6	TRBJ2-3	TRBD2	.	TGTGCCAGCAGCTTAGAGCGGGGGGTTTCTAGCACAGATACGCAGTATTTT	CASSLERGVSSTDTQYF
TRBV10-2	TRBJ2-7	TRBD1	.	TGCGCCAGCAGGCACCCACAGGGGTCCGAGCAGTACTTC	CASRHPQGSEQYF
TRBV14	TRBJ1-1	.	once	TGTGCCAGCAGGAAAGGAACTGAAGCTTTCTTT	CASRKGTEAFF
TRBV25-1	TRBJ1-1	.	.	TGTGCCAGCAGTGAAGGGACTACGGGGACTGAAGCTTTCTTT	CASSEGTTGTEAFF
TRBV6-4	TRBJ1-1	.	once	TGTGCCAGCAGCCTAAAGAAGCCGGGCACTGAAGCTTTCTTT	CASSLKKPGTEAFF
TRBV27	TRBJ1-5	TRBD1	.	TGTGCCAGCAGTCGCGACAGGGATCAGCCCCAGCATTTT	CASSRDRDQPQHF
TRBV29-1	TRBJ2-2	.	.	TGCAGCGTGCAGGATTCCCTGAACACCGGGGAGCTGTTTTTT	CSVQDSLNTGELFF
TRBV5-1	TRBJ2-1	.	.	TGCGCCAGCAGCTTGGAGGCTAGAAATGAGCAGTTCTTC	CASSLEARNEQFF
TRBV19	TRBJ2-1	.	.	TGTGCCAGTATATGGAGCTCCTACAATGAGCAGTTCTTC	CASIWSSYNEQFF
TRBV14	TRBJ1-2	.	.	TGTGCCAGCAGCCAAGATCAAGGAAGTGGCTACACCTTC	CASSQDQGSGYTF
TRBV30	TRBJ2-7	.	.	TGTGCCTGGAGTGGGCGTGGGACGGGGGACTACGAGCAGTACTTC	CAWSGRGTGDYEQYF
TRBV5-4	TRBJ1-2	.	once	TGTGCCAGCAGCCAAAGGAGGATCGGGACGGGCTACACCTTC	CASSQRRIGTGYTF
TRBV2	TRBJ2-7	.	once	TGTGCCAGCAATGGCGTCAGCAACTACGAGCAGTACTTC	CASNGVSNYEQYF
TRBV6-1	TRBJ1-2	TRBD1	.	TGTGCCAGCAGTGAGGCAAGGGACAGGCGCTATGGCTACACCTTC	CASSEARDRRYGYTF
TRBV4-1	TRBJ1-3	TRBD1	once	TGCGCCAGCAGGGACAGGATCTCTGGAAACACCATATATTTT	CASRDRISGNTIYF
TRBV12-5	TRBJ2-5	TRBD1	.	TGTGCTAGTGGAAAGACAGGGTGGGAGACCCAGTACTTC	CASGKTGWETQYF
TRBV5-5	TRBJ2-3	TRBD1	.	TGTGCCAGCATGGGTCTTACAGGGGTAGATACGCAGTATTTT	CASMGLTGVDTQYF
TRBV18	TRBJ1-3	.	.	TGTGCCAGCTCAGCTCAACATGGTGCTGGAAACACCATATATTTT	CASSAQHGAGNTIYF
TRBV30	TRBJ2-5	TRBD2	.	TGTGCCTGGAGTGTAACTAGCGGGAGCGAGACCCAGTACTTC	CAWSVTSGSETQYF
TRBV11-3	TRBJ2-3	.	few	TGTGCCAGCAGCTTAGGGGTTGGGTGGAGTGGAGATACGCAGTATTTT	CASSLGVGWSGDTQYF